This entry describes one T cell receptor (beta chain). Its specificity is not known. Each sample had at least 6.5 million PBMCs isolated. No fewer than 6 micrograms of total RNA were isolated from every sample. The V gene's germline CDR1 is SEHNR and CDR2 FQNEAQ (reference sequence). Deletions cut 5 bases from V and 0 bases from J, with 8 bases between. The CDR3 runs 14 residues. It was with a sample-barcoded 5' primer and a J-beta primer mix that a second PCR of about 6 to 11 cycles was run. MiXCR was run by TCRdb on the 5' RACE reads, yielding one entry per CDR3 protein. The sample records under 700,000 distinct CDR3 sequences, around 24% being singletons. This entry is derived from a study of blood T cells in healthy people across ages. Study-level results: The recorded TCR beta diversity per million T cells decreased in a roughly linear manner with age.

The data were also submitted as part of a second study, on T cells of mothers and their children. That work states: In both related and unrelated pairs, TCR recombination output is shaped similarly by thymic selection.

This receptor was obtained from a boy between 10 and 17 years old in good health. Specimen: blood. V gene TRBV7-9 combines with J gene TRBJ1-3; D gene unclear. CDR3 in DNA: TGTGCCAGCAGCCCCGAGAGCTCTGGAAACACCATATATTTT. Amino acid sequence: CASSPESSGNTIYF.